Following are 15 T cell receptor beta chains from one sample sequenced in a study of glioma-infiltrating T cells. TCR alpha and beta CDR3 regions were amplified from RNA using iRepertoire nested multiplex PCR. TCRdb re-called the multiplex PCR reads with MiXCR, one entry per CDR3 protein. There are around 150,000 distinct CDR3 sequences in the sample; roughly two fifths occur only once, and around 20% lies in the top ten. Sequencing was done on a sample of glioma tissue, nonneoplastic brain tissue, or PBMCs (not recorded which). These receptors originate from a human donor with low-grade glioma or glioblastoma, undergoing nonglioma brain surgery, or in good health (not recorded which).

This clonotype was seen a few times. The chain couples TRBV15 to TRBJ1-2; 10 bases are a match to TRBD1. With 3 bases clipped from V and 6 bases from J, the junction kept 4 bases outside the gene matches. The CDR3 extends over 14 amino acids. Per the germline V gene, CDR1 is LNHNV and CDR2 is YYDKDF (reference sequence). Here the CDR3 reads CATSRDRGYDGYTF. For the CDR3, the DNA is TGTGCCACCAGCAGGGACAGGGGGTACGATGGCTACACCTTC.

This rearrangement joins TRBV14 to TRBJ2-3, with D maybe TRBD1 (5 bases). The CDR3 sequence is 15 residues long. Germline CDR1 is SGHDN and CDR2 is FVKESK. Trimming stripped 0 bases from V and 1 base from J, with 8 bases between. CDR3 residues: CASSQDYRRTDTQYF. The DNA of the CDR3 is TGTGCCAGCAGCCAAGATTACAGGCGCACAGATACGCAGTATTTT.

This chain uses TRBV3-1 with TRBJ2-3; D possibly matches TRBD1 or TRBD2 (7 bases each). The length of the CDR3 is 15 residues. V was trimmed by 6 bases and J by 4 bases, leaving 17 bases between them. Per the germline V gene, CDR1 is LGHDT and CDR2 is YNNKEL (reference sequence). CDR3 protein: CASSRQGGLPDTQYF. In DNA form, the CDR3 reads TGTGCCAGCAGTCGACAGGGAGGGTTACCAGATACGCAGTATTTT.

On this clonotype itself: The junction departs from the called germline gene at one end, perhaps through a read error. V is TRBV28 and J is TRBJ2-7; no clear D. The CDR3 extends over 12 amino acids. Germline loops: CDR1 MDHEN, CDR2 SYDVKM. The CDR3 DNA is TGTGCCATCAGTGACTTCCTATACGAGCAGTACTTC. This encodes CAISDFLYEQYF.

The chain uses TRBV11-2 and TRBJ2-1; TRBD2 aligns across 10 bases. V lost 0 bases to trimming and J lost 6 bases; unmatched junction nucleotides: 2. The CDR3 has 15 residues. Germline values: CDR1 SGHAT, CDR2 FQNNGV. For the CDR3, the DNA is TGTGCCAGCAGCTTAGAGAGCGGGAGGGCCAATGAGCAGTTCTTC. Its protein is CASSLESGRANEQFF.

The chain recombines TRBV24-1 with TRBJ1-2; D remains unclear. The V gene lost 3 bases and the J gene lost 4 bases, with 8 bases spanning the gap. Germline V gene data show CDR1 as KGHDR and CDR2 as SFDVKD. CDR3 length: 13 amino acids. The chain's CDR3 is CATSDLNSYGYTF. The CDR3 nucleotides are TGTGCCACCAGTGATCTCAACAGCTATGGCTACACCTTC.

This clonotype was counted only a few times. The chain links TRBV25-1 to TRBJ2-1; 8 bases are a match to TRBD2. CDR3 size: 15 residues. Germline CDR1 and CDR2: MGHDK and SYGVNS. Trimming cost V 11 bases and J 3 bases; bases outside gene matches: 12. The DNA of the CDR3 is TGTGCCTCCCAAACGAGACTAGCGAACTACAATGAGCAGTTCTTC. It encodes CASQTRLANYNEQFF.

DNA for the CDR3: TGCAGTTCACTTACCGCAAGGGGGGAGACCCAGTACTTC. It encodes CSSLTARGETQYF. The chain recombines TRBV20-1 with TRBJ2-5; D may be TRBD1 (6 bases). The CDR3 has 13 residues. Germline V gene data show CDR1 as DFQATT and CDR2 as SNEGSKA (reference sequence). V lost 8 bases and J lost 5, with 18 bases in between.

In its sample, this clonotype was seen a few times. The chain carries TRBV7-3 and TRBJ2-3; D remains unclear. The V and J ends lost 4 bases and 0 bases respectively, with 8 bases between them. Germline assignment: CDR1 SGHTA and CDR2 FQGTGA. This CDR3 region has 14 residues. The CDR3 nucleotides read TGTGCCAGCAGCTACGGGCACAGCACAGATACGCAGTATTTT. This sequence encodes CASSYGHSTDTQYF.

This clonotype was seen more than once but under ten times. The CDR3 is CASSYSAQGTSYEQYF. CDR3 nucleotide sequence: TGTGCCAGCAGTTACTCGGCGCAGGGGACTTCCTACGAGCAGTACTTC. The genes are TRBV6-6 and TRBJ2-7, with D possibly called TRBD1 or TRBD2 (6 bases each). The germline V gene has CDR1 MNHNY and CDR2 SVGAGI (reference sequence). The ends were cut back, 0 bases at V and 1 base at J, with 13 bases in the middle. The CDR3 is 16 amino acids.

At least ten counts were recorded for this clonotype. The CDR3 here is CSASNTDQPQHF. The CDR3 nucleotides are TGCAGTGCATCGAACACTGACCAGCCCCAGCATTTT. V and J are TRBV20-1 and TRBJ1-5; D not certain. This CDR3 comprises 12 residues. Germline CDR1 reads DFQATT; CDR2 reads SNEGSKA (reference sequence). The V end lost 6 bases, the J end lost 7 bases, and 13 bases lay between the germline ends.

The chain joins TRBV6-2 or TRBV6-3 to TRBJ1-5; D gene uncertain. The V gene's germline CDR1 is MNHEY and CDR2 SVGEGT. The CDR3 has 14 residues. Trimming took 2 bases from V and 2 from J, leaving 7 bases between them. The CDR3, as DNA: TGTGCCAGCAGTTACGGCAGTGGCAATCAGCCCCAGCATTTT. Translation: CASSYGSGNQPQHF.

The chain joins TRBV4-3 to TRBJ1-2; D call uncertain. This CDR3 is 11 amino acids long. CDR1 LGHNA and CDR2 YSLEER come from the germline V gene. Trimming stripped 0 bases from V and 6 bases from J, with 2 bases between. CDR3 nucleotides: TGCGCCAGCAGCCAAGATGATGGCTACACCTTC. This encodes CASSQDDGYTF.

In this sample, this clonotype turned up a few times. The rearrangement joins TRBV2 to TRBJ1-2, with 7 bases that match TRBD1. This CDR3 comprises 16 residues. Germline CDR1 is SNHLY and CDR2 is FYNNEI. Trimming took 4 bases from V and 6 from J; bases not matched to a gene: 14. The DNA for the CDR3 is TGTGCCAGCAGTGCTGGGGACAGACTCGTCAAGAATGGCTACACCTTC. Translation gives CASSAGDRLVKNGYTF.

This clonotype was picked up one time. DNA of the CDR3: TGTGCCTGGATAGACCCCTTTATGTACACTGAAGCTTTCTTT. This codes for CAWIDPFMYTEAFF. The J gene is TRBJ1-1, the V gene TRBV30; D gene unclear. CDR1 GTSNPN and CDR2 SVGIG come from the germline V gene (reference sequence). CDR3 length equals 14 residues. Trimming removed 4 bases from V and 3 bases from J, with 15 bases in between.